Described below is a single T cell receptor (beta chain) sequence and its context. The sample belongs to a study of blood T cell repertoires in COVID-19. Across the whole study: T cells, B-cell-depleted T cells, or PBMCs supplied cDNA or gDNA.

The V and J ends lost 8 bases and 2 bases respectively, with 10 bases between them. Germline CDR1 reads MNHEY; CDR2 reads SVGAGI. This CDR3 is 12 amino acids long. In the source study's methods: Amplifying reference gene primers gave estimates of nucleated cell counts. Sequencing used immunoSEQ multiplex PCR; TCRdb keeps in-frame clones, though not all of them. From that table come the V and J calls and clone size; the DNA was used to work out D and trimming. The sample carries about 270,000 clones, approximately 86% recorded once. The sequencing input was PBMCs or T cells enriched from blood (not recorded which). The J gene is TRBJ2-7, the V gene TRBV6-5, with unresolved D. The sequence came from a woman aged 18-35 years who had recovered from COVID-19. The CDR3 reads CASESPTYEQYF. In nucleotides, the CDR3 is TGTGCCAGCGAGAGTCCTACCTACGAGCAGTACTTC.